This TCR beta chain was retrieved from a study of shared clonotypes between healthy human individuals. Study-wide points: In a few donors, about 5% of naive CD4 clonotypes appeared in common.

About this clone itself: The antigen is undetermined. This likely traces to a read error, being one base from a far larger clone.

Trimming pared 4 bases from V and 2 bases from J, leaving 22 bases between. In germline, CDR1 is SGHNT, CDR2 YYREEE (reference sequence). CDR3 length: 17 amino acids. Clones were sequenced by immunoSEQ multiplex PCR, and TCRdb holds only the in-frame ones, with some missing. The table has hundreds of thousands of clones, over 65% seen once. The source material was memory CD4+ T cells sorted from blood. Regarding subset: CD45RA-negative fraction. The rearrangement links TRBV5-4 to TRBJ2-7; perhaps TRBD2 as D (7 bases). The clonotype comes from a woman in her twenties or thirties in good health. In nucleotides, the CDR3 is TGTGCCAGCAGCCAAGAATTAGGTACCGGGGGGCCCTACGAGCAGTACTTC. Amino acid sequence: CASSQELGTGGPYEQYF.